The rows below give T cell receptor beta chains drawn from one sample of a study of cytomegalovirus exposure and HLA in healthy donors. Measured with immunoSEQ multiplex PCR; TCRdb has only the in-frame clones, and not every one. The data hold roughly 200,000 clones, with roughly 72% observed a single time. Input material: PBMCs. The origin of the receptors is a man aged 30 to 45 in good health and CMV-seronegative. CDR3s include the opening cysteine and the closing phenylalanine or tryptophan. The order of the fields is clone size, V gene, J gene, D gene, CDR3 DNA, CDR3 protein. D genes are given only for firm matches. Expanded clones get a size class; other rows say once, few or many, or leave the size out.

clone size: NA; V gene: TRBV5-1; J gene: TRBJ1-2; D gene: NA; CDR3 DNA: TGCGCCAGCAGCTTGGACCCACGGGAAACTGGCTATGGCTACACCTTC; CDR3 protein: CASSLDPRETGYGYTF
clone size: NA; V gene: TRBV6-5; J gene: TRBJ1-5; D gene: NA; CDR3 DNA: TGTGCCAGCAGTCCCGGGGGAACTTCCAATCAGCCCCAGCATTTT; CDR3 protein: CASSPGGTSNQPQHF
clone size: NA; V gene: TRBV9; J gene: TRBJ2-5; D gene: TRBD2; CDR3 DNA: TGTGCCAGCAGCGTAGTTAGCGGGGGGGAGACCCAGTACTTC; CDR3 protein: CASSVVSGGETQYF
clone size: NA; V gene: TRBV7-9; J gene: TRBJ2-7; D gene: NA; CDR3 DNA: TGTGCCAGCAGCTTAGCGAACGCCGGGGACTACGAGCAGTACTTC; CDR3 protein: CASSLANAGDYEQYF
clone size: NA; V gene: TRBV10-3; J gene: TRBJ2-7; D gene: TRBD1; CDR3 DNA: TGTGCCATCAGTGAAGGGACAGGAAGCTACGAGCAGTACTTC; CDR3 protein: CAISEGTGSYEQYF
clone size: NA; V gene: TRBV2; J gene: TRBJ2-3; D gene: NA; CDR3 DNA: TGTGCCAGCAGTACCCCGAGGAGCACAGATACGCAGTATTTT; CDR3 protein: CASSTPRSTDTQYF
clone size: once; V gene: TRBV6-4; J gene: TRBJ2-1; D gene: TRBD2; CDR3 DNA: TGTGCCAGCAGTGATACTAGCGGGGGTGGGAATGAGCAGTTCTTC; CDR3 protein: CASSDTSGGGNEQFF
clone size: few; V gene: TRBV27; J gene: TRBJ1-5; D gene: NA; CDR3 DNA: TGTGCCAGCAGTTTGGCGGGGAGCAATCAGCCCCAGCATTTT; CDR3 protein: CASSLAGSNQPQHF
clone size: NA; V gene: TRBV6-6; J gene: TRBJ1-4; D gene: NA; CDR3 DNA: TGTGCCAGCAGTTACTCGCCCGGGGTGGGTGAAAAACTGTTTTTT; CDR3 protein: CASSYSPGVGEKLFF
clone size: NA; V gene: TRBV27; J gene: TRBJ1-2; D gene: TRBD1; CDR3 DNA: TGTGCCAGCAGTTCCGGGACAGGGGCCTATGGCTACACCTTC; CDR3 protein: CASSSGTGAYGYTF
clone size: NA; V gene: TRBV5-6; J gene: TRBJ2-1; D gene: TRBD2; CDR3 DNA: TGTGCCAGCAGTTCCGGGACTAGCTTCGACAATGAGCAGTTCTTC; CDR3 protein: CASSSGTSFDNEQFF
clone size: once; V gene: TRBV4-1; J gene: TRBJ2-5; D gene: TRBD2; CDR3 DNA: TGCGCCAGCAGCCAAAAGTTGGCTAGCGGGAGGGGGATGGAGACCCAGTACTTC; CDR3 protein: CASSQKLASGRGMETQYF
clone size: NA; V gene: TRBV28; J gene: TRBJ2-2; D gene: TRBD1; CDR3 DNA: TGTGCCAGCCTCCTCGGGACAGGGGTTACCGGGGAGCTGTTTTTT; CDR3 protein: CASLLGTGVTGELFF
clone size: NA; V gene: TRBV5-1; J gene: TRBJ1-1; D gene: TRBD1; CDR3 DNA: TGCGCCAGCAGCTGGGGACAGCGGACTGAAGCTTTCTTT; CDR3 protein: CASSWGQRTEAFF
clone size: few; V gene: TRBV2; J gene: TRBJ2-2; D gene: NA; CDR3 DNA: TGTGCCAGCAGACGATCGGGACTTACCACCGGGGAGCTGTTTTTT; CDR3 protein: CASRRSGLTTGELFF
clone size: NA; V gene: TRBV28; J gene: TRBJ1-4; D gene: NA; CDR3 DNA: TGTGCCAGCACCCTGGACAGCTATAATGAAAAACTGTTTTTT; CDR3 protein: CASTLDSYNEKLFF
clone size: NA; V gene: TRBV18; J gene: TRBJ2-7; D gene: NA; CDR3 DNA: TGTGCCAGCTCACCCGGGGTCTACGAGCAGTACTTC; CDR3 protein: CASSPGVYEQYF
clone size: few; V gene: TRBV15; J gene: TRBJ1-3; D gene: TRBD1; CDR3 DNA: TGTGCCACCAGCAGACCTGGGACAGCCTCTGGAAACACCATATATTTT; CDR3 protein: CATSRPGTASGNTIYF
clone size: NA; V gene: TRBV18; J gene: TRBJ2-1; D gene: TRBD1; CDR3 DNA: TGTGCCAGCTCACCTAGCACAGGGGGCCTGGGTGAGCAGTTCTTC; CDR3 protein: CASSPSTGGLGEQFF
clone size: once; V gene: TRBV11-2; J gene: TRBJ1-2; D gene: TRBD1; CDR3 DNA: TGTGCCAGCAGCTTAGGGGGACAGAACTATGGCTACACCTTC; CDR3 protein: CASSLGGQNYGYTF
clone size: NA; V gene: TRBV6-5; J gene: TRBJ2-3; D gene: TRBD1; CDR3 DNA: TGTGCCAGCAGTTACAGGCGACAGGGCGCAGATACGCAGTATTTT; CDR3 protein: CASSYRRQGADTQYF
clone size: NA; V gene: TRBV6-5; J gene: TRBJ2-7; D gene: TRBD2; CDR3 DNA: TGTGCCAGCAGTTACGTAACTAGCGGGACGGGAGAGCAGTACTTC; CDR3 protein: CASSYVTSGTGEQYF
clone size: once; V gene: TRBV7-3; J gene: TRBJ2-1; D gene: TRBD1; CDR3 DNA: TGTGCCAGCAGCTTAGCGGGACAGGGGGGGTACAATGAGCAGTTCTTC; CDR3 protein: CASSLAGQGGYNEQFF
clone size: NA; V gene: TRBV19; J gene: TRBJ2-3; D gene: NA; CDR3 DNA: TGTGCCAGTAGTATAGATGCGACAGCGATAACACCCACAGATACGCAGTATTTT; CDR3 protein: CASSIDATAITPTDTQYF
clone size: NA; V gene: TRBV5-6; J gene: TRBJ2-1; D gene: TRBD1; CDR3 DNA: TGTGCCAGCAGCAGGGGGACAGGCGCTAAGGGGGATGAGCAGTTCTTC; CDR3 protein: CASSRGTGAKGDEQFF
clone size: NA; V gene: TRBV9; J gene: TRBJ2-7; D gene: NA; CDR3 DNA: TGTGCCAGCAGCGCCGGGCCAGGGCCCTACGAGCAGTACTTC; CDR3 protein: CASSAGPGPYEQYF
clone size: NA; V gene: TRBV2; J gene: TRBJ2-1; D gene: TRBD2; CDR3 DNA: TGTGCCAGCAGTGATCGGGGGGCGCGCGGGAGGGGGTCCTACAATGAGCAGTTCTTC; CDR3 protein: CASSDRGARGRGSYNEQFF
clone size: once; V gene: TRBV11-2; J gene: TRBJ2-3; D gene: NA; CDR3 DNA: TGTGCCAGCAGCTTAACGAGATCTTTTGGATCGGGGGATACGCAGTATTTT; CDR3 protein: CASSLTRSFGSGDTQYF
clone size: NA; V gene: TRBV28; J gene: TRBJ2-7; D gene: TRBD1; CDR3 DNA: TGTGCCAGCAGTCCCGGGACAGGCACCTTCTACGAGCAGTACTTC; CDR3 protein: CASSPGTGTFYEQYF
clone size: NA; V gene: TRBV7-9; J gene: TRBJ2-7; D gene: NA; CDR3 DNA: TGTGCCAGCAGCACCCAGGCCTACGAGCAGTACTTC; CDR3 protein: CASSTQAYEQYF
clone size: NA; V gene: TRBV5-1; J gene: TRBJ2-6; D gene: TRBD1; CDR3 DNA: TGCGCCAGCACCGGACAGGGGAACCCTGGGGCCAACGTCCTGACTTTC; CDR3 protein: CASTGQGNPGANVLTF
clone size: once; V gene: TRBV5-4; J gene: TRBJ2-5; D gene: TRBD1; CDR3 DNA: TGTGCCAGCAGCTTCGACAGGGGAAAAGAGACCCAGTACTTC; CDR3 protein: CASSFDRGKETQYF
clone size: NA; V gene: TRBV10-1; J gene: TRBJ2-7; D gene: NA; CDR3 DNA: TGCGCCAGCAGTGACCTCTACGAGCAGTACTTC; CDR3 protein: CASSDLYEQYF
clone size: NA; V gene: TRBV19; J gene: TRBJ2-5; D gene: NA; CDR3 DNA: TGTGCCAGTAGTATATTTAGGGGTCAAGAGACCCAGTACTTC; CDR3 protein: CASSIFRGQETQYF
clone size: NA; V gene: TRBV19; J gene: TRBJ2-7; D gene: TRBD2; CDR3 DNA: TGTGCCAGTAGTATTGGGACTAGCGGACCTCTTTTCTACGAGCAGTACTTC; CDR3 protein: CASSIGTSGPLFYEQYF
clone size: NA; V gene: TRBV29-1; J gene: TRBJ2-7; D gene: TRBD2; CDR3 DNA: TGCAGCGTTACGGGCGGGAGTATGGGGTACGAGCAGTACTTC; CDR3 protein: CSVTGGSMGYEQYF
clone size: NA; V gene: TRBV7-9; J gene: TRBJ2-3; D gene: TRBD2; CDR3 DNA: TGTGCCAGCAGCTTATTAACCAGGACTAGCGGGAGAGTGGATACGCAGTATTTT; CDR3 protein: CASSLLTRTSGRVDTQYF
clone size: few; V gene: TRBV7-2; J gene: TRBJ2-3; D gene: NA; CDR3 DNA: TGTGCCAGCAGCTTAGGAGGCTCAGATACGCAGTATTTT; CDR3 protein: CASSLGGSDTQYF
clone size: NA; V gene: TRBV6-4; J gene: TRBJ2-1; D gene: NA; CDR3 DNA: TGTGCCAGCAGTGAACTGGCGGGGTCTAGCAATGAGCAGTTCTTC; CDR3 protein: CASSELAGSSNEQFF
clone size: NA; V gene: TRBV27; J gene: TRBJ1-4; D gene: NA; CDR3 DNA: NA; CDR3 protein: CASSFLAGEKLFF
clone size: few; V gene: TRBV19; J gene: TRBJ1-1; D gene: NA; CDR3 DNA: TGTGCCAGTAGTATCGATGCAGAGGGCCCAGCTTTCTTT; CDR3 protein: CASSIDAEGPAFF
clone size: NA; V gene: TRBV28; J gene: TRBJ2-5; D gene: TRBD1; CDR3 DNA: TGTGCCAGCAGTTACCCGGGACAGAAAGAGACCCAGTACTTC; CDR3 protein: CASSYPGQKETQYF
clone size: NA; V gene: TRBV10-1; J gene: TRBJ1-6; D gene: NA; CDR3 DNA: TGCGCCAGCAGTGCGGGACATGATAAGAATTCACCCCTCCACTTT; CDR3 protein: CASSAGHDKNSPLHF
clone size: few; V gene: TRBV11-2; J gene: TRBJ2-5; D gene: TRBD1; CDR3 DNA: TGTGCCAGCAGCTTGGACAGGGGATGGGTGACCCAGTACTTC; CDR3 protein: CASSLDRGWVTQYF
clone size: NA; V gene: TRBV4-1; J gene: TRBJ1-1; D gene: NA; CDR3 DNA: TGCGCCAGCAGCCAAGAACCCCGGACAATTGAAGCTTTCTTT; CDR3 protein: CASSQEPRTIEAFF
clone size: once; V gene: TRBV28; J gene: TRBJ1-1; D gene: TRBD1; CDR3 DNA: TGTGCCAGCAGTGAAGCAGGGGGCACTGAAGCTTTCTTT; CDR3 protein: CASSEAGGTEAFF
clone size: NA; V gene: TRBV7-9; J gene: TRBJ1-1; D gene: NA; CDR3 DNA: TGTGCCAGCAGCATCGTTGCAGGGCGGAACACTGAAGCTTTCTTT; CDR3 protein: CASSIVAGRNTEAFF
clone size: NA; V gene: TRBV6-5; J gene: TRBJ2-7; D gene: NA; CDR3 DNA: TGTGCCAGCAGCGATGGAGGGGGCGAGGTCGAGCAGTACTTC; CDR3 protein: CASSDGGGEVEQYF
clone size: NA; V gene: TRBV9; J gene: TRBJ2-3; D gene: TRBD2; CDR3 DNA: TGTGCCAGCAGCACCATTAGCGGGAGGAAGGATACGCAGTATTTT; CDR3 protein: CASSTISGRKDTQYF
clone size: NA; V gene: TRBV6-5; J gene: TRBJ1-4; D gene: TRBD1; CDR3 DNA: TGTGCCAGCAGGCCCGGGACAGGGGGCAGGAAAGTGTTTTTT; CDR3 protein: CASRPGTGGRKVFF
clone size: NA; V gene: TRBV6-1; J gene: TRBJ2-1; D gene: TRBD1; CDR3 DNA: TGTGCCAGCAGTGGACAGGGTCATGAGCAGTTCTTC; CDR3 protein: CASSGQGHEQFF
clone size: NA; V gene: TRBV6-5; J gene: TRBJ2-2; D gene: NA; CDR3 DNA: TGTGCCAGCAAGGGGAACAGGTTTGGTCCCGGGGAGCTGTTTTTT; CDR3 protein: CASKGNRFGPGELFF
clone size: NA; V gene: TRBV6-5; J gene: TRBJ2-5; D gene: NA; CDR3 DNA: TGTGCCAGCAGTTACATTGAGGCAGGGCGACAAGAGACCCAGTACTTC; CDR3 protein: CASSYIEAGRQETQYF